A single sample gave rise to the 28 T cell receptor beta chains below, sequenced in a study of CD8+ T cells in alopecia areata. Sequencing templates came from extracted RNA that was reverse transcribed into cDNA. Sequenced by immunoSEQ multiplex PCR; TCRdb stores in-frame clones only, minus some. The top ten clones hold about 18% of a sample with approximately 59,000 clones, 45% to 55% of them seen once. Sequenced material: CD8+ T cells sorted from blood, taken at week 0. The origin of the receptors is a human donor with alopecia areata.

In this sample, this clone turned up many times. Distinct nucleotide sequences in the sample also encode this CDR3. The CDR3 region has the DNA TGTGCCAGCACGGGCACCGGGGAGCTGTTTTTT. This encodes CASTGTGELFF. The chain couples TRBV27 to TRBJ2-2; D gene ambiguous. Germline CDR1 reads MNHEY; CDR2 reads SMNVEV (reference sequence). The CDR3 has 11 amino acids. V was pared by 7 bases and J by 4 bases, with 4 bases between.

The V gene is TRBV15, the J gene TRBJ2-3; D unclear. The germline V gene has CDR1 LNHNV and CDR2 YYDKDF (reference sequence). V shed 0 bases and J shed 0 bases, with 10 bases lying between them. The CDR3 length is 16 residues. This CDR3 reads CATSRDPRISTDTQYF. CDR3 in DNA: TGTGCCACCAGCAGAGATCCCAGGATTAGCACAGATACGCAGTATTTT.

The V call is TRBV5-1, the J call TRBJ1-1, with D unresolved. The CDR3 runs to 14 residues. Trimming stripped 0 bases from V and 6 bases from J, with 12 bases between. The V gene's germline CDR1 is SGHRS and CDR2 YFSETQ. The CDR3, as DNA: TGCGCCAGCAGCTTGGCCGCTGGCATCTCTGAAGCTTTCTTT. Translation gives CASSLAAGISEAFF.

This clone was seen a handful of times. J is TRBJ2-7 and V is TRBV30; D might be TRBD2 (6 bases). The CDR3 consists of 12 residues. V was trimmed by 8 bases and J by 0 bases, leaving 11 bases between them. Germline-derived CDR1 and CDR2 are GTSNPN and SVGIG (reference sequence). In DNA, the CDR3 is TGTGCCGGAGGGAGGAGCTCCTACGAGCAGTACTTC. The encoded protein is CAGGRSSYEQYF.

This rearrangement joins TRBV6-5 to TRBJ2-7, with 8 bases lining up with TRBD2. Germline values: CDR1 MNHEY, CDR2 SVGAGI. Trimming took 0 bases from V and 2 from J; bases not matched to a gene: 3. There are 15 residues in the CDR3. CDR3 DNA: TGTGCCAGCAGTTACTCCCCAGCGGGGGCCTACGAGCAGTACTTC. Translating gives CASSYSPAGAYEQYF.

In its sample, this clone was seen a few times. CDR3 in DNA: TGCAGCGCCTCCCTAGGGCAGCGCGAGCAGTACTTC. This codes for CSASLGQREQYF. This rearrangement joins TRBV29-1 to TRBJ2-7; D not resolved. V was pared by 7 bases and J by 6 bases, with 16 bases between. CDR1 is SQVTM, CDR2 ANQGSEA, per germline. The CDR3 consists of 12 residues.

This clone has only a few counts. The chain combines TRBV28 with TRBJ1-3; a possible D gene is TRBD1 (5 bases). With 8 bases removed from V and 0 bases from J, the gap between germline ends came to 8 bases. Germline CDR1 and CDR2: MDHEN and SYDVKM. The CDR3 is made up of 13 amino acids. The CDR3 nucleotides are TGTGCCAGCCCAGGGACCTCTGGAAACACCATATATTTT. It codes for CASPGTSGNTIYF. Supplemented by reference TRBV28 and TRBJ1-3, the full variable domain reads DVKVTQSSRYLVKRTGEKVFLECVQDMDHENMFWYRQDPGLGLRLIYFSYDVKMKEKGDIPEGYSVSREKKERFSLILESASTNQTSMYLCASPGTSGNTIYFGEGSWLTVV.

In DNA form, the CDR3 reads TGTGCCAGCAGCTTGTTTAATCCAGGGAACAATCAGCCCCAGCATTTT. Residues: CASSLFNPGNNQPQHF. This sequence joins TRBV5-6 and TRBJ1-5, with a tentative D call TRBD1 (5 bases). This CDR3 is 16 amino acids long. Trimming took 1 base from V and 3 from J, leaving 14 bases between them. Germline CDR1 reads SGHDT; CDR2 reads YYEEEE.

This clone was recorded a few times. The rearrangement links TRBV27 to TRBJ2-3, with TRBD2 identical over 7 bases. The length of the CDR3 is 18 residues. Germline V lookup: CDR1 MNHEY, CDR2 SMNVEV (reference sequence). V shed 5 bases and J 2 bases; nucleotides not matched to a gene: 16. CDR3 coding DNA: TGTGCCAGCAGTCCTCAATCCCCCCGGGACTATAACACAGATACGCAGTATTTT. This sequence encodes CASSPQSPRDYNTDTQYF.

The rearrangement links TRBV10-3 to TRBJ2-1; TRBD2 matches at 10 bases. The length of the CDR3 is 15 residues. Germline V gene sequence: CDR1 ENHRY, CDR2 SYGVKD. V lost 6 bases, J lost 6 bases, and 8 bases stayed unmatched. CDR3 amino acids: CAIREREGPGNEQFF. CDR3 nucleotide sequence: TGTGCCATCAGAGAGCGGGAGGGTCCGGGCAATGAGCAGTTCTTC.

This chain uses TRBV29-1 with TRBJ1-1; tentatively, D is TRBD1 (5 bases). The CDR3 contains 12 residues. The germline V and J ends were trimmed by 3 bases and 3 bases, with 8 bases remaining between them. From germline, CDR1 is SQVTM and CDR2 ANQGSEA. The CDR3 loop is CSVEEGDTEAFF. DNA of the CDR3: TGCAGCGTTGAGGAAGGGGACACTGAAGCTTTCTTT.

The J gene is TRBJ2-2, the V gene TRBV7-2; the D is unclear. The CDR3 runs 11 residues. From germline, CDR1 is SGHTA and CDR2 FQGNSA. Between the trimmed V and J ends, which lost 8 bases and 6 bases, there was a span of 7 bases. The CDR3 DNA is TGTGCCAGCGCTTCCGCCGGGGAGCTGTTTTTT. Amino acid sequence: CASASAGELFF.

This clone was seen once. Here the CDR3 reads CASSLTHGLNTEAFF. In DNA, the CDR3 is TGTGCCAGCAGCTTAACCCATGGTTTGAACACTGAAGCTTTCTTT. The V and J genes are TRBV7-3 and TRBJ1-1; no clear D. Germline V gene lookup returns CDR1 SGHTA and CDR2 FQGTGA. The CDR3 contains 15 residues. Trimming stripped 0 bases from V and 0 bases from J, with 8 bases between.

The CDR3 nucleotides read TGTGCCAGCAGCCCGTATTGGACTAGCGCGAGTAAGGCAGATACGCAGTATTTT. Translation gives CASSPYWTSASKADTQYF. The chain links TRBV7-9 to TRBJ2-3; 9 bases map to TRBD2. V lost 5 bases and J lost 4; bases outside the gene matches: 16. This CDR3 contains 18 residues. CDR1 is SEHNR and CDR2 is FQNEAQ in the germline V gene (reference sequence).

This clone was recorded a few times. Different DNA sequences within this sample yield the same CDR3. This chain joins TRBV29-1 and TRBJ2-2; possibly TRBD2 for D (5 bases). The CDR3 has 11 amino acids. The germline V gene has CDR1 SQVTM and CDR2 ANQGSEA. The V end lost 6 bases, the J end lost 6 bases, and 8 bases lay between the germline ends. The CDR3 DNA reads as TGCAGCGTGTTCGGGGCCGGGGAGCTGTTTTTT. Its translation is CSVFGAGELFF.

The DNA of the CDR3 is TGTGCCAGCAGTCTAGCGGTCTACGAGCAGTACTTC. Amino acids: CASSLAVYEQYF. V gene TRBV7-9 combines with J gene TRBJ2-7; 7 nucleotides align to TRBD2. CDR1 and CDR2 (germline): SEHNR, FQNEAQ (reference sequence). Losses at the gene ends were 6 bases for V and 3 bases for J; bases not matched to a gene: 2. The CDR3 extends over 12 amino acids. The full variable domain, in which reference TRBV7-9 and TRBJ2-7 provide the parts outside the CDR3, is DTGVSQNPRHKITKRGQNVTFRCDPISEHNRLYWYRQTLGQGPEFLTYFQNEAQLEKSRLLSDRFSAERPKGSFSTLEIQRTEQGDSAMYLCASSLAVYEQYFGPGTRLTVT.

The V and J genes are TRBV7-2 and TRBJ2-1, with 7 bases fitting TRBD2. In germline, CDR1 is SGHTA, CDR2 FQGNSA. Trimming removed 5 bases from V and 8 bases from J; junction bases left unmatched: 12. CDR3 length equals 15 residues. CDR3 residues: CASSAGTTSFDEQFF. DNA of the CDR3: TGTGCCAGCAGCGCCGGGACTACTAGTTTCGATGAGCAGTTCTTC.

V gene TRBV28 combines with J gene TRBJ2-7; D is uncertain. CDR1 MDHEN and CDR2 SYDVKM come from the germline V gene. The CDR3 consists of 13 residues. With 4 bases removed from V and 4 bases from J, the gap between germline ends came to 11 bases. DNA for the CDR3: TGTGCCAGCAGTTACCCAGAAACATACGAGCAGTACTTC. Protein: CASSYPETYEQYF.

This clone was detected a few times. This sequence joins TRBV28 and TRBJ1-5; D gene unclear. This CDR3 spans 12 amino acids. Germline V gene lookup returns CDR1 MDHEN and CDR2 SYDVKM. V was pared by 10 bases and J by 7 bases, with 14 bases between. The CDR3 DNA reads TGTGCCAACCAGAGGGCCGGGCAGCCCCAGCATTTT. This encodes CANQRAGQPQHF. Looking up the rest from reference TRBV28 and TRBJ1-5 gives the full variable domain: DVKVTQSSRYLVKRTGEKVFLECVQDMDHENMFWYRQDPGLGLRLIYFSYDVKMKEKGDIPEGYSVSREKKERFSLILESASTNQTSMYLCANQRAGQPQHFGDGTRLSIL.

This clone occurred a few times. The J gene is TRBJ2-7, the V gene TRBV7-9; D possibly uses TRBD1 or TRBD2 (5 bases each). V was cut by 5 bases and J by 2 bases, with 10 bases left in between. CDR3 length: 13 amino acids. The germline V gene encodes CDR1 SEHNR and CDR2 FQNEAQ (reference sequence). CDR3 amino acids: CASSKGRTYEQYF. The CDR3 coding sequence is TGTGCCAGCAGCAAGGGACGGACCTACGAGCAGTACTTC.

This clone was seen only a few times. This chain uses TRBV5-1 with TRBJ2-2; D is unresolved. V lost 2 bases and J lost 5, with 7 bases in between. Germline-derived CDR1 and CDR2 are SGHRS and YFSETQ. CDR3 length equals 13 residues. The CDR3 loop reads CASSFVQTGELFF. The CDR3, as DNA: TGCGCCAGCAGCTTCGTACAAACCGGGGAGCTGTTTTTT.

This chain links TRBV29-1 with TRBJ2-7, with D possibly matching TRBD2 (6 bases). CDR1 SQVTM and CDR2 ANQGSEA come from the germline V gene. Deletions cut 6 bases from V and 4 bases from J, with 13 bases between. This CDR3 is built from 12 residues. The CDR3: CSVVVREYEQYF. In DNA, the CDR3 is TGCAGCGTGGTTGTTCGGGAGTACGAGCAGTACTTC.

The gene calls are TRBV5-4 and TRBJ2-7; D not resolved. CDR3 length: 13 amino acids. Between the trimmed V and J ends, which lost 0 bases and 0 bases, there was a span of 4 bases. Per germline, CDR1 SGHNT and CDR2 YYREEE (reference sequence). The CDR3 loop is CASSLGFSYEQYF. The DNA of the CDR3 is TGTGCCAGCAGCTTGGGTTTCTCCTACGAGCAGTACTTC.

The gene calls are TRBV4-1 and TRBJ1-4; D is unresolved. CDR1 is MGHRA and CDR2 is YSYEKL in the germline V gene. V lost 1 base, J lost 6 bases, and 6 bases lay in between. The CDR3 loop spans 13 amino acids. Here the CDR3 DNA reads TGCGCCAGCAGCCAAGGGGTTGATGAAAAACTGTTTTTT. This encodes CASSQGVDEKLFF.

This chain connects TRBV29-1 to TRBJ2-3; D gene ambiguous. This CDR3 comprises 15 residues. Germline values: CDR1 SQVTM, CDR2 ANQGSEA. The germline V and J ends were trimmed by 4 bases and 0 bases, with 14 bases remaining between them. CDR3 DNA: TGCAGCGTTGTAGGTGAGGTAACTAGCACAGATACGCAGTATTTT. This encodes CSVVGEVTSTDTQYF.

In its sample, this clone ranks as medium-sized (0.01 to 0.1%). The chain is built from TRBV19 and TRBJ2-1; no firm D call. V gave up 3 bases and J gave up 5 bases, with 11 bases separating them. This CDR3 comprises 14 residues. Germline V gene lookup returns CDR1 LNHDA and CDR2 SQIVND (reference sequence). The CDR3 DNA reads TGTGCCAGTAGTATGGTAGGGAACCACAATGAGCAGTTCTTC. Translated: CASSMVGNHNEQFF.

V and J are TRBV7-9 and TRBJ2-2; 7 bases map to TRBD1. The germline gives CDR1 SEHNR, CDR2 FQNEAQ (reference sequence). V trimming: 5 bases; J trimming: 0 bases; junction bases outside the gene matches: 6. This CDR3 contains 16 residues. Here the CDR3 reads CASSQQGTSNTGELFF. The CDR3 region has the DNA TGTGCCAGCAGCCAACAGGGGACGTCGAACACCGGGGAGCTGTTTTTT.

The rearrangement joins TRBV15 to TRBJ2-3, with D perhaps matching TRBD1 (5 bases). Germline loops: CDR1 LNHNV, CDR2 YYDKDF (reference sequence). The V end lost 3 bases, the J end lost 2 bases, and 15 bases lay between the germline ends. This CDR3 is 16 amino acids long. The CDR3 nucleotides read TGTGCCACCAGCAGGGACGACCTAGGGGCCACAGATACGCAGTATTTT. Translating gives CATSRDDLGATDTQYF.